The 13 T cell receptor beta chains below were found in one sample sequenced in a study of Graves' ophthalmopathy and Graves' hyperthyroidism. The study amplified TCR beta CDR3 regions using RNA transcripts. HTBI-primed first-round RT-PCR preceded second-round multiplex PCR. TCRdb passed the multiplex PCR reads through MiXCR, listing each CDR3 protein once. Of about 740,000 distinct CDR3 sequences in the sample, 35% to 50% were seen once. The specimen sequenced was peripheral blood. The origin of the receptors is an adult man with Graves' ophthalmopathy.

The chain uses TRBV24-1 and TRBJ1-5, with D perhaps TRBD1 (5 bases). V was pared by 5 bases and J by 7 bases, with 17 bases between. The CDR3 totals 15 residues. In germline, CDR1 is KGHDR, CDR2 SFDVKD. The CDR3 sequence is CATSAQPGQEQPQHF. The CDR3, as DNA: TGTGCCACCAGTGCCCAACCCGGACAAGAGCAGCCCCAGCATTTT.

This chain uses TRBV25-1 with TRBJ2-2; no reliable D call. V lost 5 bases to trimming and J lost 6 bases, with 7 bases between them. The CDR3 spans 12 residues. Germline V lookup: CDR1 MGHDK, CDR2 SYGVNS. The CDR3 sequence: CASSLISGELFF. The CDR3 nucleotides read TGTGCCAGCAGTTTAATCTCCGGGGAGCTGTTTTTT. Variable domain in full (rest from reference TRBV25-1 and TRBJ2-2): EADIYQTPRYLVIGTGKKITLECSQTMGHDKMYWYQQDPGMELHLIHYSYGVNSTEKGDLSSESTVSRIRTEHFPLTLESARPSHTSQYLCASSLISGELFFGEGSRLTVL.

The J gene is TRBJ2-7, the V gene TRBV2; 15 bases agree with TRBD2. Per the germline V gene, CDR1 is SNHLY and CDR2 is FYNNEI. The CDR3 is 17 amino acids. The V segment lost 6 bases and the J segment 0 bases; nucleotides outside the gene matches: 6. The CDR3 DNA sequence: TGTGCCAGCAGCGGGACTAGCGGGGGGCCTAACTCCTACGAGCAGTACTTC. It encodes CASSGTSGGPNSYEQYF. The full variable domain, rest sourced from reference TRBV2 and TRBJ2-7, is EPEVTQTPSHQVTQMGQEVILRCVPISNHLYFYWYRQILGQKVEFLVSFYNNEISEKSEIFDDQFSVERPDGSNFTLKIRSTKLEDSAMYFCASSGTSGGPNSYEQYFGPGTRLTVT.

The CDR3 DNA reads as TGCAGTGCTAGTGGTCCGGGACTAGCGGGGACCGGGGAGCTGTTTTTT. Translation: CSASGPGLAGTGELFF. J is TRBJ2-2 and V is TRBV20-1; 13 positions match TRBD2. Trimming took 3 bases from V and 5 from J; bases not matched to a gene: 6. Germline V gene data show CDR1 as DFQATT and CDR2 as SNEGSKA (reference sequence). CDR3 length equals 16 residues.

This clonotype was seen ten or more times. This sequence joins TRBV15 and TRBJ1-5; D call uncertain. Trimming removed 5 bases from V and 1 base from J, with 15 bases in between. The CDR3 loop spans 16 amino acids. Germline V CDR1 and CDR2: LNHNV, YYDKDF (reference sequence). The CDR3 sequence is CATSEASGRSNQPQHF. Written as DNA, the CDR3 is TGTGCCACCAGCGAGGCCTCCGGGAGGAGCAATCAGCCCCAGCATTTT. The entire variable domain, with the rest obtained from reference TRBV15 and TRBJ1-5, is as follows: DAMVIQNPRYQVTQFGKPVTLSCSQTLNHNVMYWYQQKSSQAPKLLFHYYDKDFNNEADTPDNFQSRRPNTSFCFLDIRSPGLGDTAMYLCATSEASGRSNQPQHFGDGTRLSIL.

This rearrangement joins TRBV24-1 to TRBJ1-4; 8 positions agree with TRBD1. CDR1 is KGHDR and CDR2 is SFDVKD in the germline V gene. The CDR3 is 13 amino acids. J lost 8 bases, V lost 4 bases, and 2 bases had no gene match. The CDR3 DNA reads TGTGCCACCAGTGAGACAGGGGACGAAAAACTGTTTTTT. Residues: CATSETGDEKLFF.

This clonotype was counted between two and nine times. The CDR3 nucleotides read TGTGCCAGCAGTTTAGGGCAACAGGCCGAAGCTTTCTTT. Protein sequence: CASSLGQQAEAFF. The rearrangement joins TRBV12-3 or TRBV12-4 to TRBJ1-1; the D gene is possibly TRBD1 (5 bases). V dropped 1 base and J dropped 8 bases, with 11 bases sitting between them. The length of the CDR3 is 13 residues.

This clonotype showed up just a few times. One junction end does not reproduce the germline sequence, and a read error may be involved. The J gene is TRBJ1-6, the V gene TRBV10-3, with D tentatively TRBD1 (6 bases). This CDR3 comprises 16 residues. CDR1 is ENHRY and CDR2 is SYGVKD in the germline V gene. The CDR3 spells CASSYSTIGQNSPLHF. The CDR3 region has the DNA TGTGCCAGCAGTTACTCGACAATCGGACAGAATTCACCCCTCCACTTT.

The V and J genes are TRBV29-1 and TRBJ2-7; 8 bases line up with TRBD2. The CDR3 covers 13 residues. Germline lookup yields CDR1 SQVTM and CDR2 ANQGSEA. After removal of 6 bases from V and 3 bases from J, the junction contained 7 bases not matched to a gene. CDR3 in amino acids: CSVVGRAGYEQYF. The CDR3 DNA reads TGCAGCGTCGTCGGGAGGGCGGGCTACGAGCAGTACTTC.

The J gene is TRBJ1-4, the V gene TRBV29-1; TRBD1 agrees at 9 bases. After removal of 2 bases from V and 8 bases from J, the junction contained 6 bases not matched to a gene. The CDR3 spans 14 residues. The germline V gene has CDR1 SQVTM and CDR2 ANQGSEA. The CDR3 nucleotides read TGCAGCGTTGAACCGGGACAGGGTAGGGAAAAACTGTTTTTT. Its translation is CSVEPGQGREKLFF.

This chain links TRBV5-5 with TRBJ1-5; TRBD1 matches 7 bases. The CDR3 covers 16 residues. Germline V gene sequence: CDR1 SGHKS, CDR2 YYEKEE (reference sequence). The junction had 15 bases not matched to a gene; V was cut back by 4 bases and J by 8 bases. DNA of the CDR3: TGTGCCAGCAGCCAAGATGGGGACAGCCTGGTGGAGCCCCAGCATTTT. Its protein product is CASSQDGDSLVEPQHF.

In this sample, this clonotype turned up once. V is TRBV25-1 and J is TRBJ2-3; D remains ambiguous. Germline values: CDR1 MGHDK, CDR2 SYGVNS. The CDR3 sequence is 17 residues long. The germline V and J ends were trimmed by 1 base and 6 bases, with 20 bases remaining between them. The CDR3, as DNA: TGTGCCAGCAGTGAATTCTTGGCGAACTTCGAAGGGGATACGCAGTATTTT. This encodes CASSEFLANFEGDTQYF. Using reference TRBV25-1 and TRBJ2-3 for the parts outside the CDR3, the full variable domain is EADIYQTPRYLVIGTGKKITLECSQTMGHDKMYWYQQDPGMELHLIHYSYGVNSTEKGDLSSESTVSRIRTEHFPLTLESARPSHTSQYLCASSEFLANFEGDTQYFGPGTRLTVL.

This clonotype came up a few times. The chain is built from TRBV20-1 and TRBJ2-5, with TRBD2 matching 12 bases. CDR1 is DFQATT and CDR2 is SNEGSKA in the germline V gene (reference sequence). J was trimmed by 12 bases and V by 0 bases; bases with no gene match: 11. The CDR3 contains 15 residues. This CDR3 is CSARDWASGGAVKYF. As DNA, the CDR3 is TGCAGTGCTAGAGATTGGGCTAGCGGGGGGGCGGTTAAGTACTTC.